The sequence of this TCR beta chain was determined in a study of early T cells in non-severe SARS-CoV-2 infection. This CDR3 is built from 15 residues. V shed 1 base, J shed 5 bases, and the junction held 0 bases outside the gene matches. Germline V lookup: CDR1 KGHSH, CDR2 LQKENI. TCRdb used MiXCR to reprocess the 5' RACE reads, holding one entry per CDR3 protein. This sample has just over 65,000 distinct CDR3 sequences, with around 13% found just once. The sample comprised whole blood. J is TRBJ1-6 and V is TRBV18; 9 bases fit TRBD1. The sequence came from an adult who was a healthcare worker with PCR-confirmed SARS-CoV-2 infection or an uninfected control (not recorded which). In nucleotides, the CDR3 is TGTGCCAGCTCACCACGGACAGGGGATAATTCACCCCTCCACTTT. Protein product: CASSPRTGDNSPLHF.